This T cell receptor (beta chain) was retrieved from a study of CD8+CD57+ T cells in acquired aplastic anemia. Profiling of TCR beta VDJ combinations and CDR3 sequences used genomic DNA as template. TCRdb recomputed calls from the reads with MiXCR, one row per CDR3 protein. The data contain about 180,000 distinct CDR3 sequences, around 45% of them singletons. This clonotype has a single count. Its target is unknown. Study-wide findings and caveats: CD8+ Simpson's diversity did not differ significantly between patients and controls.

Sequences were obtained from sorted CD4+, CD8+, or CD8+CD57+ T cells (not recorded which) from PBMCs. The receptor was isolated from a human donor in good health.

CDR3 protein: CTSSRGGTGIGYTF. The CDR3 DNA is TGTACTAGCTCCAGAGGGGGAACGGGGATCGGCTACACCTTC. V gene TRBV11-2 combines with J gene TRBJ1-2; tentatively, D is TRBD1 (6 bases). This CDR3 is built from 14 residues. The germline V gene has CDR1 SGHAT and CDR2 FQNNGV.